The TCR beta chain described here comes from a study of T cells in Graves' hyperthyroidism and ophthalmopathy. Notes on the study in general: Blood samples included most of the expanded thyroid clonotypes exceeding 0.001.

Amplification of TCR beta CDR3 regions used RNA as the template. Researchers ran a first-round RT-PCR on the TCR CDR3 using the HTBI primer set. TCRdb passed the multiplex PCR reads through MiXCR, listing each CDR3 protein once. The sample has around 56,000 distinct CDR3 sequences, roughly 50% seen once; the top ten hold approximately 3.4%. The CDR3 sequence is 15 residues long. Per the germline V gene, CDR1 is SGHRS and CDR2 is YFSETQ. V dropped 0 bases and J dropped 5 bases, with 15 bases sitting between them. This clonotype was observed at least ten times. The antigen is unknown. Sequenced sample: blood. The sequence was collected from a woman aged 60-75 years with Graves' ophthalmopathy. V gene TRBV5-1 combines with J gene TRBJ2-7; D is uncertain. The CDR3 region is CASSLGQSQFDEQYF. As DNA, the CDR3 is TGCGCCAGCAGCTTGGGGCAGTCTCAATTTGACGAGCAGTACTTC.